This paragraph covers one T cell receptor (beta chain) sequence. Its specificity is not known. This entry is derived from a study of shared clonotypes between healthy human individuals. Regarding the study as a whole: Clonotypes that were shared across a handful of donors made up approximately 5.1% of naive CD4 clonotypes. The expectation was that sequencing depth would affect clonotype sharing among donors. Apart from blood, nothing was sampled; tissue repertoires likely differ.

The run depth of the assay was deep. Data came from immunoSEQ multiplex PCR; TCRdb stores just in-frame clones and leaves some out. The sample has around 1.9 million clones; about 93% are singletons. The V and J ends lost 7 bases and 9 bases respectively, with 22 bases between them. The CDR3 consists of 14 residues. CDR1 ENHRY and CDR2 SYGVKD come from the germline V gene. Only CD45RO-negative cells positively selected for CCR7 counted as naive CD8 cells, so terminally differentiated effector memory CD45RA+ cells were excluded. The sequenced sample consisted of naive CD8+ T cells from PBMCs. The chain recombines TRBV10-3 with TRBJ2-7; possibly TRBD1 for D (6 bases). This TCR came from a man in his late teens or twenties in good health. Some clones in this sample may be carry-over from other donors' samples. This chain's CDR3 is CAIMRAGESVGQYF. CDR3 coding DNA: TGTGCCATCATGCGGGCAGGGGAGAGTGTGGGGCAGTACTTC.